The clone carrying this T cell receptor beta chain was detected a few times. Its target is not known. With 3 bases removed from V and 5 bases from J, the gap between germline ends came to 7 bases. Germline V gives CDR1 LGHNT, CDR2 FRNRAP. The length of the CDR3 is 12 residues. The data were obtained in a study of T cell repertoires in cytomegalovirus infection. About the research overall: Public TCR beta signatures were indicative of both CMV infection and a matching HLA type.

TCRdb ran MiXCR on the reads and lists one entry per CDR3 protein. The table shows roughly 120,000 distinct CDR3 sequences, with around 30% occurring only once. The sequence derives from a human donor in good health (CMV status not recorded). Some clones in this sample may be carry-over from other donors' samples. This chain uses TRBV12-5 with TRBJ1-1; D is unresolved. The input for sequencing was CD8+ T cells from cultured PBMCs, taken from culture after CMV antigen stimulation. The CDR3 reads CASGLEGTEAFF. The CDR3 coding sequence is TGTGCTAGTGGTTTAGAGGGTACTGAAGCTTTCTTT.